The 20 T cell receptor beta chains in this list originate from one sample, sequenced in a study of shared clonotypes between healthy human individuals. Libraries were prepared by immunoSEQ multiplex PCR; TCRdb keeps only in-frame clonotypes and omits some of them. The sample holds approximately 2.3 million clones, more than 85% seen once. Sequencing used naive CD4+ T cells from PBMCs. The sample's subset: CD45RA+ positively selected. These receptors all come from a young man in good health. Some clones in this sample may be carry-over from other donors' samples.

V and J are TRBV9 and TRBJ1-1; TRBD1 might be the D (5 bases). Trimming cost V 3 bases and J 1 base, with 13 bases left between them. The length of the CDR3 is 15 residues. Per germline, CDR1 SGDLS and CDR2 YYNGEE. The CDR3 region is CASSGPGLRNTEAFF. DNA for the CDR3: TGTGCCAGCAGCGGACCGGGACTCCGGAACACTGAAGCTTTCTTT.

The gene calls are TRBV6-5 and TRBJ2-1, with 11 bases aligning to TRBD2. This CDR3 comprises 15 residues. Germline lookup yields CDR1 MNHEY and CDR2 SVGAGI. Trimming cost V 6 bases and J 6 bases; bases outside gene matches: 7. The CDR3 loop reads CASRPGTSGSNEQFF. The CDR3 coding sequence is TGTGCCAGCAGGCCCGGGACTAGCGGATCCAATGAGCAGTTCTTC.

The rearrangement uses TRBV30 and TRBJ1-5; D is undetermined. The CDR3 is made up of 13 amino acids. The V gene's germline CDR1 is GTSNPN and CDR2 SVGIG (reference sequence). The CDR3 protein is CAKARVSNQPQHF. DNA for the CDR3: TGTGCGAAAGCTAGGGTAAGCAATCAGCCCCAGCATTTT.

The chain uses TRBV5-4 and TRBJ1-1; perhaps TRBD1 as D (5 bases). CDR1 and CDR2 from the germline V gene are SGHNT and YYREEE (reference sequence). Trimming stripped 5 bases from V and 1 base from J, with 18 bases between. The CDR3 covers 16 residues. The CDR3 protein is CASRVGLWDGNTEAFF. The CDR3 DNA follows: TGTGCCAGCAGGGTGGGTTTGTGGGACGGGAACACTGAAGCTTTCTTT. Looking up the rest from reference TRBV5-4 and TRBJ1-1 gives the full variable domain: ETGVTQSPTHLIKTRGQQVTLRCSSQSGHNTVSWYQQALGQGPQFIFQYYREEENGRGNFPPRFSGLQFPNYSSELNVNALELDDSALYLCASRVGLWDGNTEAFFGQGTRLTVV.

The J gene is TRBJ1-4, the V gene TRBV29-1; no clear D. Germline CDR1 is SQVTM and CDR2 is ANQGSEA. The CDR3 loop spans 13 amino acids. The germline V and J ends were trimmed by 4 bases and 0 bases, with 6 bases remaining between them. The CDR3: CSVVGATNEKLFF. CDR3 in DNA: TGCAGCGTTGTCGGGGCAACTAATGAAAAACTGTTTTTT.

The chain's CDR3 is CASSGSGQGAVGNTIYF. CDR3 bases: TGTGCCAGCTCCGGATCCGGACAGGGGGCTGTTGGAAACACCATATATTTT. V usage is TRBV5-4 and J usage is TRBJ1-3; 11 nucleotides match TRBD1. The germline V gene has CDR1 SGHNT and CDR2 YYREEE (reference sequence). Germline trimming cut 7 bases from V and 3 bases from J; bases unmatched to any gene: 12. The CDR3 has 17 amino acids.

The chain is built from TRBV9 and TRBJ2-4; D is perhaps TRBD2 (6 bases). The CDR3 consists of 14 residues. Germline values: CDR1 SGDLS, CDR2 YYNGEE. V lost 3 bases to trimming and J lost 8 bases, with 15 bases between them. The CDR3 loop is CASSAMEGEDIQYF. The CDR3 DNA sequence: TGTGCCAGCAGCGCTATGGAAGGGGAGGACATTCAGTACTTC.

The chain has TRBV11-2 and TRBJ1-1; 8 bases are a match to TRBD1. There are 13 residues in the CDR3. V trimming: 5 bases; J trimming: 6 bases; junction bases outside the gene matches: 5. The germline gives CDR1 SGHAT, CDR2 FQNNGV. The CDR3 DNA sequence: TGTGCCAGCAGCGGCGACAGGGGCTCTGAAGCTTTCTTT. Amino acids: CASSGDRGSEAFF.

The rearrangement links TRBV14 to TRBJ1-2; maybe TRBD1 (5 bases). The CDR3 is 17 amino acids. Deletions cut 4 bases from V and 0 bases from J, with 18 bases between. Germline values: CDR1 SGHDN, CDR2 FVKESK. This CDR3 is CASSLRTPSEANYGYTF. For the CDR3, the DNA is TGTGCCAGCAGCCTCCGGACACCCTCCGAAGCTAACTATGGCTACACCTTC.

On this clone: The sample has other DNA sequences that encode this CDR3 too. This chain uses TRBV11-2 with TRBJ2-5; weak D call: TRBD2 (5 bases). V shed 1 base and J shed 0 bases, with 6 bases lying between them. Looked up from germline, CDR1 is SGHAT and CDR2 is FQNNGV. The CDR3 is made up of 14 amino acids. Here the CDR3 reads CASSLGGDQETQYF. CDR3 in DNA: TGTGCCAGCAGCTTAGGGGGAGACCAAGAGACCCAGTACTTC.

The CDR3 loop reads CASSVTGTGSGNTIYF. For the CDR3, the DNA is TGTGCCAGCAGCGTCACCGGGACAGGCTCTGGAAACACCATATATTTT. The chain employs TRBV7-3 and TRBJ1-3, with 8 bases identical to TRBD1. CDR3 length: 16 residues. Germline loops: CDR1 SGHTA, CDR2 FQGTGA. V was clipped by 5 bases and J by 0 bases; unmatched bases: 6.

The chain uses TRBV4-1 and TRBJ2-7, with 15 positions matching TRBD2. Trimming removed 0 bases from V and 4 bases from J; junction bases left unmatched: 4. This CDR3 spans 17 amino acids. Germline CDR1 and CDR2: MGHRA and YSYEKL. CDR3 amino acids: CASSQDRTSGRVYEQYF. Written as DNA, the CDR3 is TGCGCCAGCAGCCAAGATAGGACTAGCGGGAGGGTATACGAGCAGTACTTC.

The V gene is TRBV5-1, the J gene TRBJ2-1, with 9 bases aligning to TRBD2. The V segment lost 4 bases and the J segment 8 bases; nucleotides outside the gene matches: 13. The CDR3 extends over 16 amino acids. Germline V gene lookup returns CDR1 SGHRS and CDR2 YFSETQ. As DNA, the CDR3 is TGCGCCAGCAGCCCGTTGACTAGCGGAGAGGCCCATGAGCAGTTCTTC. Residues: CASSPLTSGEAHEQFF.

CDR3 region: CASSLSIRGRGRETQYF. The CDR3 nucleotides are TGTGCCAGCAGCTTAAGCATCAGGGGGCGAGGGCGAGAGACCCAGTACTTC. The rearrangement uses TRBV7-2 and TRBJ2-5; 8 bases agree with TRBD1. This CDR3 spans 17 amino acids. In germline, CDR1 is SGHTA, CDR2 FQGNSA. V lost 2 bases to trimming and J lost 4 bases; unmatched junction nucleotides: 12.

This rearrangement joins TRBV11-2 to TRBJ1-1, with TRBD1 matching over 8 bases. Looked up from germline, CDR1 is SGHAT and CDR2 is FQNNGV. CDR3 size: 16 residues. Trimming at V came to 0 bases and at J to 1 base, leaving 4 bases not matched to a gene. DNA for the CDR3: TGTGCCAGCAGCTTAGATCTCGGGACAGGGAACACTGAAGCTTTCTTT. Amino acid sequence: CASSLDLGTGNTEAFF.

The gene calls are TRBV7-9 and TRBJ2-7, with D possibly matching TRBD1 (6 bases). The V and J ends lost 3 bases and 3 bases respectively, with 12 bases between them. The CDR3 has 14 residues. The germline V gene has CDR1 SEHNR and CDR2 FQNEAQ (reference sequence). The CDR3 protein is CASSLRVGGYEQYF. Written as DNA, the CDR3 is TGTGCCAGCAGCTTGCGGGTAGGGGGCTACGAGCAGTACTTC.

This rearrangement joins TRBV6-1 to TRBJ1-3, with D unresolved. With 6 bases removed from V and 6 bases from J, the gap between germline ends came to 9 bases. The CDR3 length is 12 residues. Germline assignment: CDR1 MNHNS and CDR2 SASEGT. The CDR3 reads CASSPSENTIYF. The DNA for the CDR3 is TGTGCCAGCAGCCCCTCAGAAAACACCATATATTTT.

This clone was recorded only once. The CDR3 bases are TGTGCCAGCAGCCAGGCCTTGGTCGACTATGGCTACACCTTC. Protein sequence: CASSQALVDYGYTF. V usage is TRBV7-2 and J usage is TRBJ1-2; D is uncertain. V was cut by 5 bases and J by 3 bases, with 13 bases left in between. Germline V gene lookup returns CDR1 SGHTA and CDR2 FQGNSA. The CDR3 is 14 residues long. The entire variable domain, with the rest obtained from reference TRBV7-2 and TRBJ1-2, is as follows: GAGVSQSPSNKVTEKGKDVELRCDPISGHTALYWYRQSLGQGLEFLIYFQGNSAPDKSGLPSDRFSAERTGGSVSTLTIQRTQQEDSAVYLCASSQALVDYGYTFGSGTRLTVV.

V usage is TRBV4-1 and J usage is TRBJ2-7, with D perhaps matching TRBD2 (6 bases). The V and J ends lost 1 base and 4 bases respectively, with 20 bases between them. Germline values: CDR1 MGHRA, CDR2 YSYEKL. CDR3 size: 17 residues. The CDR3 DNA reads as TGCGCCAGCAGCCAAGCTACCCCGGGCGGGAAGTTTTACGAGCAGTACTTC. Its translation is CASSQATPGGKFYEQYF.

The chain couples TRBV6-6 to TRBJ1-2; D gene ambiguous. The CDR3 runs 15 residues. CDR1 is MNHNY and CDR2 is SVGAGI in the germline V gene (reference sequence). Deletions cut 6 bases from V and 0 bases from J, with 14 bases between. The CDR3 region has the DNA TGTGCCAGCAGGCTTACGTGGGGAACTAACTATGGCTACACCTTC. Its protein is CASRLTWGTNYGYTF.